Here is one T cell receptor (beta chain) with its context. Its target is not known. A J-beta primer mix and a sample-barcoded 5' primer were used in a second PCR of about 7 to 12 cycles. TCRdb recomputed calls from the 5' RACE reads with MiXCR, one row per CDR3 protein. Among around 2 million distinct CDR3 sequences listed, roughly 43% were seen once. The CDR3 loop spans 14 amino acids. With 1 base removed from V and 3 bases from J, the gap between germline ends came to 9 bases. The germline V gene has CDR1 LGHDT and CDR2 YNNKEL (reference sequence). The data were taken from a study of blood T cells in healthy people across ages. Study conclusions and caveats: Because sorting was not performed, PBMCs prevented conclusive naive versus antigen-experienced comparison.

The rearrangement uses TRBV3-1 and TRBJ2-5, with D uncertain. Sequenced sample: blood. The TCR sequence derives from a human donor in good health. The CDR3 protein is CASSQGLSEETQYF. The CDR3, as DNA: TGTGCCAGCAGCCAAGGTTTATCGGAAGAGACCCAGTACTTC.